What follows are 25 T cell receptor beta chains derived from one specimen sequenced in a study of T-cell reconstitution after alpha-beta-depleted transplantation in children. Molecular barcoding with unique molecular identifiers was used for the TCRbeta library. TCRdb used MiXCR to reprocess the PCR reads, holding one entry per CDR3 protein. The repertoire holds 200,000 to 250,000 distinct CDR3 sequences, with under 13% as singletons. The sample was PBMCs, taken before TCRalphabeta/CD19-depleted stem cell transplant. These receptors were collected from a child under two years old with acute myeloid leukemia, due to receive a stem cell transplant.

This clonotype was seen repeatedly, ten times or more. The V and J genes are TRBV5-1 and TRBJ1-1, with 9 bases that match TRBD1. This CDR3 spans 15 amino acids. V lost 5 bases, J lost 1 base, and 6 bases stayed unmatched. Germline V gives CDR1 SGHRS, CDR2 YFSETQ. For the CDR3, the DNA is TGCGCCAGCAGACCCGGGGACAGGGAGAACACTGAAGCTTTCTTT. It is translated as CASRPGDRENTEAFF.

This clonotype was recorded a few times. This chain connects TRBV11-3 to TRBJ2-1; 7 bases match TRBD2. The CDR3 has 16 residues. Unmatched junction bases numbered 7, after V lost 0 bases and J lost 5 bases. Germline-derived CDR1 and CDR2 are SGHNT and YENEEA. The CDR3 nucleotides are TGTGCCAGCAGCTTAGACGCAGCGGGAAGACACAATGAGCAGTTCTTC. Its protein product is CASSLDAAGRHNEQFF.

This clonotype was counted ten times or more. The chain carries TRBV7-2 and TRBJ2-1; D is perhaps TRBD1 (6 bases). Trimming took off 2 bases at V and 3 bases at J, with 11 bases between the two ends. In germline, CDR1 is SGHTA, CDR2 FQGNSA. CDR3 length: 15 residues. CDR3 DNA: TGTGCCAGCAGCTTATTAGGGGGAAACTACAATGAGCAGTTCTTC. Protein: CASSLLGGNYNEQFF.

CDR3 region: CASSFGQGVGELFF. CDR3 in DNA: TGTGCCAGCAGTTTCGGACAGGGAGTCGGGGAGCTGTTTTTT. J is TRBJ2-2 and V is TRBV27; 8 bases agree with TRBD1. Germline V gene data show CDR1 as MNHEY and CDR2 as SMNVEV (reference sequence). V was clipped by 3 bases and J by 7 bases; unmatched bases: 4. The length of the CDR3 is 14 residues.

The sample holds many counts of this clonotype. The chain has TRBV9 and TRBJ2-1, with TRBD1 matching 9 bases. Germline lookup yields CDR1 SGDLS and CDR2 YYNGEE. The trim removed 6 bases at V and 5 bases at J, leaving 12 bases unmatched. CDR3 length: 16 residues. This CDR3 reads CASTTSGTGRNNEQFF. The CDR3 bases are TGTGCCAGCACTACCTCCGGGACAGGGAGAAACAATGAGCAGTTCTTC.

This clonotype came up many times. The J gene is TRBJ1-2, the V gene TRBV11-2; D not resolved. Trimming removed 3 bases at V and 3 bases at J, with 23 bases between. The CDR3 contains 18 residues. CDR1 SGHAT and CDR2 FQNNGV come from the germline V gene. For the CDR3, the DNA is TGTGCCAGCAGCTTTTTTTTGACATCTACCCCAAGGGACTATGGCTACACCTTC. Translation gives CASSFFLTSTPRDYGYTF.

The CDR3 is CSAILITNTDTQYF. CDR3 bases: TGCAGTGCCATCCTAATAACTAACACAGATACGCAGTATTTT. The V call is TRBV20-1, the J call TRBJ2-3; D uncertain. CDR3 size: 14 residues. V lost 6 bases, J lost 2 bases, and 15 bases lay in between. Germline V gene lookup returns CDR1 DFQATT and CDR2 SNEGSKA (reference sequence).

This clonotype was observed many times. The chain combines TRBV28 with TRBJ2-6; D gene ambiguous. Trimming removed 3 bases from V and 2 bases from J, with 8 bases in between. The germline gives CDR1 MDHEN, CDR2 SYDVKM. The CDR3 has 15 residues. This CDR3 is CASSFLSAGANVLTF. The DNA of the CDR3 is TGTGCCAGCAGTTTTTTGTCAGCTGGGGCCAACGTCCTGACTTTC. Variable domain in full (rest from reference TRBV28 and TRBJ2-6): DVKVTQSSRYLVKRTGEKVFLECVQDMDHENMFWYRQDPGLGLRLIYFSYDVKMKEKGDIPEGYSVSREKKERFSLILESASTNQTSMYLCASSFLSAGANVLTFGAGSRLTVL.

The V and J genes are TRBV6-4 and TRBJ1-5; D perhaps matches TRBD1 (5 bases). The V end lost 3 bases, the J end lost 4 bases, and 19 bases lay between the germline ends. This CDR3 spans 17 amino acids. Germline CDR1 is MRHNA and CDR2 is SNTAGT. CDR3 nucleotide sequence: TGTGCCAGCAGTGAAGTGAGGCAGGGCTACCTGAATCAGCCCCAGCATTTT. This codes for CASSEVRQGYLNQPQHF.

This clonotype was detected many times. This sequence joins TRBV10-1 and TRBJ1-5, with D perhaps TRBD1 (5 bases). Per germline, CDR1 WNHNN and CDR2 SYGVQD (reference sequence). CDR3 length equals 14 residues. V lost 3 bases to trimming and J lost 6 bases, with 12 bases between them. CDR3 nucleotides: TGCGCCAGCAGTGATGGGGGTATAGGTCAGCCCCAGCATTTT. The encoded protein is CASSDGGIGQPQHF.

This clonotype showed up many times. The chain is built from TRBV28 and TRBJ2-1; no clear D. In germline, CDR1 is MDHEN, CDR2 SYDVKM. The V gene lost 3 bases and the J gene lost 4 bases, with 7 bases spanning the gap. The CDR3 is 13 amino acids. The CDR3 protein is CASSFVGYNEQFF. The CDR3 nucleotides read TGTGCCAGCAGTTTCGTAGGATACAATGAGCAGTTCTTC.

This clonotype was seen ten or more times. This rearrangement joins TRBV20-1 to TRBJ1-5, with D unresolved. This CDR3 contains 13 residues. From germline, CDR1 is DFQATT and CDR2 SNEGSKA (reference sequence). Trimming took 3 bases from V and 0 from J, leaving 6 bases between them. CDR3 loop: CSASAASNQPQHF. The CDR3 region has the DNA TGCAGTGCTAGTGCAGCTAGCAATCAGCCCCAGCATTTT.

Many counts were recorded for this clonotype. J is TRBJ2-1 and V is TRBV6-5; tentatively, D is TRBD2 (5 bases). Germline CDR1 reads MNHEY; CDR2 reads SVGAGI. The CDR3 contains 16 residues. Trimming took 0 bases from V and 3 from J, leaving 12 bases between them. The CDR3 nucleotides read TGTGCCAGCAGTTACTCGAGTCTAGCAGGCTACAATGAGCAGTTCTTC. Protein product: CASSYSSLAGYNEQFF.

Ten or more counts support this clonotype. The chain uses TRBV18 and TRBJ2-7; the D gene is possibly TRBD2 (5 bases). The CDR3 has 14 residues. Trimming cost V 3 bases and J 0 bases, with 9 bases left between them. Germline loops: CDR1 KGHSH, CDR2 LQKENI. The CDR3 DNA sequence: TGTGCCAGCTCACCCGGGGTGAGCTCCTACGAGCAGTACTTC. This codes for CASSPGVSSYEQYF.

This clonotype was seen many times. The chain couples TRBV20-1 to TRBJ1-1, with D possibly matching TRBD1 (5 bases). CDR1 and CDR2 from the germline V gene are DFQATT and SNEGSKA (reference sequence). Trimming pared 1 base from V and 3 bases from J, leaving 15 bases between. This CDR3 spans 15 amino acids. CDR3 DNA: TGCAGTGCTAGAGGCCGGGGCAGTATCCACACTGAAGCTTTCTTT. Its translation: CSARGRGSIHTEAFF.

This clonotype was counted at least ten times. The chain joins TRBV10-3 to TRBJ2-1; possible D gene TRBD2, 5 bases. Per germline, CDR1 ENHRY and CDR2 SYGVKD. This CDR3 is built from 13 residues. V lost 0 bases and J 5 bases, leaving 5 bases between the germline ends. DNA of the CDR3: TGTGCCATCAGTGAGTCGAGGGACAATGAGCAGTTCTTC. Its protein product is CAISESRDNEQFF.

This clonotype was observed many times. The CDR3: CASSTQRRSYGYTF. The CDR3 region has the DNA TGTGCCAGCAGCACACAGAGGAGGAGCTATGGCTACACCTTC. The V call is TRBV7-2, the J call TRBJ1-2, with no clear D. V was clipped by 5 bases and J by 4 bases, with 14 bases between them. Germline V lookup: CDR1 SGHTA, CDR2 FQGNSA. CDR3 size: 14 residues.

This clonotype was seen many times. The CDR3 spells CSARDAGGATDTQYF. CDR3 bases: TGCAGTGCTAGAGATGCCGGGGGGGCTACAGATACGCAGTATTTT. This sequence joins TRBV20-1 and TRBJ2-3; 8 nucleotides line up with TRBD2. This CDR3 is built from 15 residues. The germline V gene has CDR1 DFQATT and CDR2 SNEGSKA (reference sequence). V lost 0 bases to trimming and J lost 3 bases; unmatched junction nucleotides: 5.

The chain carries TRBV2 and TRBJ2-5; TRBD1 is a possible D gene (6 bases). The CDR3 is 14 residues long. The germline gives CDR1 SNHLY, CDR2 FYNNEI. The ends were cut back, 3 bases at V and 5 bases at J, with 13 bases in the middle. DNA of the CDR3: TGTGCCAGCAGTGATTTCCCAGGGGCGGAGACCCAGTACTTC. Translated: CASSDFPGAETQYF.

This clonotype has more than one count but fewer than ten. The chain joins TRBV27 to TRBJ2-7, with 14 bases lining up with TRBD2. The CDR3 covers 17 residues. Germline CDR1 MNHEY, CDR2 SMNVEV (reference sequence). The V and J ends lost 4 bases and 2 bases, in that order; junction bases with no gene match: 7. The CDR3 protein is CASSSGLAGVIAYEQYF. DNA of the CDR3: TGTGCCAGCAGTTCGGGACTAGCGGGAGTAATAGCCTACGAGCAGTACTTC.

This clonotype was recorded many times. The rearrangement joins TRBV10-3 to TRBJ2-1; no definite D call. The CDR3 loop spans 13 amino acids. Germline CDR1 and CDR2: ENHRY and SYGVKD. V was pared by 0 bases and J by 7 bases, with 7 bases between. The CDR3 reads CAISESSWNEQFF. CDR3 coding DNA: TGTGCCATCAGTGAGTCGAGTTGGAATGAGCAGTTCTTC.

The CDR3 here is CSVEAASGRRVDTQYF. The CDR3 DNA follows: TGCAGCGTTGAAGCGGCGAGCGGGAGAAGGGTAGATACGCAGTATTTT. The chain combines TRBV29-1 with TRBJ2-3; 8 positions match TRBD2. Germline V CDR1 and CDR2: SQVTM, ANQGSEA. V lost 1 base to trimming and J lost 5 bases; unmatched junction nucleotides: 11. The CDR3 is made up of 16 amino acids.

In this sample, this clonotype turned up many times. V gene TRBV20-1 combines with J gene TRBJ2-1, with a tentative D call TRBD2 (7 bases). The CDR3 runs 15 residues. Trimming took 5 bases from V and 4 from J, leaving 18 bases between them. Germline-derived CDR1 and CDR2 are DFQATT and SNEGSKA (reference sequence). The CDR3 spells CSAPHLAGAYNEQFF. The CDR3 nucleotides are TGCAGTGCTCCCCATCTCGCGGGGGCGTACAATGAGCAGTTCTTC.

Turning to this clonotype: This may be a read error: a much more frequent sequence differs by one nucleotide. The CDR3 does not end in the conserved phenylalanine or tryptophan, so this is likely a read error. The gene calls are TRBV12-3 or TRBV12-4 and TRBJ1-5; 10 positions agree with TRBD1. Trimming cost V 3 bases and J 6 bases; bases outside gene matches: 5. This CDR3 region has 15 residues. The CDR3 region is CASSFGTGEFQPQHL. CDR3 bases: TGTGCCAGCAGTTTTGGGACAGGGGAATTTCAGCCCCAGCATCTT.

This clonotype was counted many times. V and J are TRBV7-9 and TRBJ2-3; D may be TRBD1 (5 bases). The V end was cut by 1 base, the J end by 7 bases, with 12 bases between. The CDR3 sequence is 14 residues long. Germline V gene data show CDR1 as SEHNR and CDR2 as FQNEAQ (reference sequence). CDR3 sequence: CASSLGGQSYTQYF. CDR3 nucleotides: TGTGCCAGCAGCTTAGGGGGCCAGTCGTATACGCAGTATTTT.